The rows below give T cell receptor beta chains drawn from one sample of a study of blood T cell repertoires in COVID-19. The protocol was immunoSEQ multiplex PCR, while the TCRdb copy is restricted to in-frame clones and leaves out a portion. The sample carries approximately 100,000 clones, 60% to 85% recorded once. Material: peripheral blood. These receptor sequences come from a man aged 80 or over with COVID-19, enrolled during active disease. Both conserved end residues are part of each CDR3. The D gene is left open where the match is weak. Some rows have no size entry. The others give once, few or many, or a class for an expanded clone.

j_gene: TRBJ1-1; v_gene: TRBV5-1; d_gene: TRBD1; abundance: .; CDR3nt: TGCGCCAGCAGCCCAGTCCGGGACAGAGCTAACACTGAAGCTTTCTTT; CDR3aa: CASSPVRDRANTEAFF
j_gene: TRBJ1-6; v_gene: TRBV2; d_gene: .; abundance: .; CDR3nt: TGTGCCAGCAGTGCAGGGTCACTGATGAATTCACCCCTCCACTTT; CDR3aa: CASSAGSLMNSPLHF
j_gene: TRBJ1-4; v_gene: TRBV4-1; d_gene: .; abundance: .; CDR3nt: TGCGCCAGCAGCCAAGAAGGCCCCCTACGGGGATCTAATGAAAAACTGTTTTTT; CDR3aa: CASSQEGPLRGSNEKLFF
j_gene: TRBJ2-7; v_gene: TRBV9; d_gene: .; abundance: .; CDR3nt: TGTGCCAGCAGCGTAGGGCTAGCTCTAGCCTACGAGCAGTACTTC; CDR3aa: CASSVGLALAYEQYF
j_gene: TRBJ2-5; v_gene: TRBV6-2/TRBV6-3; d_gene: TRBD2; abundance: .; CDR3nt: TGTGCCAGCAGCTCCGGGGGGGGGCAGCTAGAGACCCAGTACTTC; CDR3aa: CASSSGGGQLETQYF
j_gene: TRBJ2-7; v_gene: TRBV11-2; d_gene: TRBD2; abundance: .; CDR3nt: TGTGCCAGCAGCTTGGGCGGGAGCGGCGAGCAGTACTTC; CDR3aa: CASSLGGSGEQYF
j_gene: TRBJ1-5; v_gene: TRBV3-1/TRBV3-2; d_gene: .; abundance: .; CDR3nt: TGTGCCAGCAGCCAAGGGGAGGGCAATCAGCCCCAGCATTTT; CDR3aa: CASSQGEGNQPQHF
j_gene: TRBJ2-1; v_gene: TRBV28; d_gene: TRBD2; abundance: .; CDR3nt: TGTGCCAGCAGTTTACGCGGGAGTAATGAGCAGTTCTTC; CDR3aa: CASSLRGSNEQFF
j_gene: TRBJ1-3; v_gene: TRBV7-7; d_gene: .; abundance: .; CDR3nt: TGTGCTAGCAGCCCCACAGGGCCCGGAGGTGGAAACACCATATATTTT; CDR3aa: CASSPTGPGGGNTIYF
j_gene: TRBJ2-7; v_gene: TRBV30; d_gene: TRBD2; abundance: .; CDR3nt: TGTGCCTGGAGTGTAGGACTAGCGGGAGGGTCTTTCGAGCAGTACTTC; CDR3aa: CAWSVGLAGGSFEQYF
j_gene: TRBJ2-4; v_gene: TRBV7-9; d_gene: .; abundance: .; CDR3nt: TGTGCCAGCAGCTTGGGCAGGGGGGTAGAAAACATTCAGTACTTC; CDR3aa: CASSLGRGVENIQYF
j_gene: TRBJ2-2; v_gene: TRBV10-3; d_gene: .; abundance: .; CDR3nt: TGTGCCATCACTGGCGGGACCGGGGAGCTGTTTTTT; CDR3aa: CAITGGTGELFF
j_gene: TRBJ2-1; v_gene: TRBV11-3; d_gene: .; abundance: few; CDR3nt: TGTGCCAGCAGTCGGGACTCCTACAATGAGCAGTTCTTC; CDR3aa: CASSRDSYNEQFF
j_gene: TRBJ1-6; v_gene: TRBV30; d_gene: TRBD1; abundance: .; CDR3nt: TGTGCCTGGAGTGAGGGGGCCTCTTCACCCCTCCACTTT; CDR3aa: CAWSEGASSPLHF
j_gene: TRBJ2-7; v_gene: TRBV4-2; d_gene: .; abundance: .; CDR3nt: TGTGCCAGCAGCCAAGGTGGAGCGTCGTTCTACGAGCAGTACTTC; CDR3aa: CASSQGGASFYEQYF
j_gene: TRBJ2-7; v_gene: TRBV4-1; d_gene: TRBD1; abundance: .; CDR3nt: TGCGCCAGCAGTGGAACCGGGACAGGGGCCTACGAGCAGTACTTC; CDR3aa: CASSGTGTGAYEQYF
j_gene: TRBJ1-1; v_gene: TRBV5-5; d_gene: .; abundance: .; CDR3nt: TGTGCCAGCAGTCAAAGGGAGTTACGGACTGAAGCTTTCTTT; CDR3aa: CASSQRELRTEAFF
j_gene: TRBJ2-5; v_gene: TRBV29-1; d_gene: TRBD2; abundance: .; CDR3nt: TGCAGCGTTGTTGGGTCGGGTCTAGCGGGGTTCGAGGCCCAGTACTTC; CDR3aa: CSVVGSGLAGFEAQYF
j_gene: TRBJ1-1; v_gene: TRBV5-1; d_gene: .; abundance: .; CDR3nt: TGCGCCAGCAGCTTTGGCAGGAACACTGAAGCTTTCTTT; CDR3aa: CASSFGRNTEAFF
j_gene: TRBJ2-7; v_gene: TRBV6-5; d_gene: .; abundance: .; CDR3nt: TGTGCCAGCAGGAGAACAGGAGGGGATTTCTACGAGCAGTACTTC; CDR3aa: CASRRTGGDFYEQYF
j_gene: TRBJ1-5; v_gene: TRBV21-1; d_gene: .; abundance: once; CDR3nt: TGTGCCAGCAGCAAAGAAGATGGGGGCCCCAATCAGCCCCAGCATTTT; CDR3aa: CASSKEDGGPNQPQHF
j_gene: TRBJ2-5; v_gene: TRBV11-2; d_gene: TRBD1; abundance: .; CDR3nt: TGTGCCAGCAGCTTAGGAGGTCGACAGGGGCGAGAGACCCAGTACTTC; CDR3aa: CASSLGGRQGRETQYF
j_gene: TRBJ2-5; v_gene: TRBV9; d_gene: TRBD1; abundance: .; CDR3nt: TGTGCCAGCAGCGTAGAAGCGGGACAGGGACAGACCCAGTACTTC; CDR3aa: CASSVEAGQGQTQYF
j_gene: TRBJ2-7; v_gene: TRBV6-2/TRBV6-3; d_gene: .; abundance: .; CDR3nt: TGTGCCAGCAGTCGACACGTATACGAGCAGTACTTC; CDR3aa: CASSRHVYEQYF
j_gene: TRBJ2-5; v_gene: TRBV2; d_gene: TRBD1; abundance: .; CDR3nt: TGTGCCAGCAGCCGAGGACAGGGAAGGATCCAAGAGACCCAGTACTTC; CDR3aa: CASSRGQGRIQETQYF
j_gene: TRBJ1-1; v_gene: TRBV2; d_gene: .; abundance: .; CDR3nt: TGTGCCAGCATCCCGGACCCGGCGGGAGTGACTGAAGCTTTCTTT; CDR3aa: CASIPDPAGVTEAFF
j_gene: TRBJ1-2; v_gene: TRBV15; d_gene: TRBD1; abundance: .; CDR3nt: TGTGCCACCAGCAGAGAAGGGACAGCAGATTATGGCTACACCTTC; CDR3aa: CATSREGTADYGYTF
j_gene: TRBJ2-1; v_gene: TRBV28; d_gene: .; abundance: few; CDR3nt: TGTGCCAGCAGTTTAGAGAATCGGAGGACTATGGATGAGCAGTTCTTC; CDR3aa: CASSLENRRTMDEQFF
j_gene: TRBJ1-5; v_gene: TRBV7-9; d_gene: .; abundance: .; CDR3nt: TGTGCCAGCAGCTTAGCGGGGGGTGGCAATCAGCCCCAGCATTTT; CDR3aa: CASSLAGGGNQPQHF
j_gene: TRBJ2-1; v_gene: TRBV6-2/TRBV6-3; d_gene: .; abundance: few; CDR3nt: TGTGCCAGCAGTTACTCCCTTATCCGGGACTCATCCTTCTCCTACAATGAGCAGTTCTTC; CDR3aa: CASSYSLIRDSSFSYNEQFF
j_gene: TRBJ2-1; v_gene: TRBV7-2; d_gene: TRBD2; abundance: .; CDR3nt: TGTGCCAGCAGCTTCATCGCGGGAGGTTCCTACAATGAGCAGTTCTTC; CDR3aa: CASSFIAGGSYNEQFF
j_gene: TRBJ2-3; v_gene: TRBV6-5; d_gene: .; abundance: .; CDR3nt: TGTGCCAGCAGGGGGGGAGGAGCTGGCACAGATACGCAGTATTTT; CDR3aa: CASRGGGAGTDTQYF
j_gene: TRBJ2-1; v_gene: TRBV4-2; d_gene: TRBD2; abundance: few; CDR3nt: TGTGCCAGCAGCAACCCGGGACTAGGGATGGGTGAGCAGTTCTTC; CDR3aa: CASSNPGLGMGEQFF
j_gene: TRBJ2-1; v_gene: TRBV27; d_gene: TRBD1; abundance: few; CDR3nt: TGTGCCAGCACCTCGGACAGGGGGTCCTACAATGAGCAGTTCTTC; CDR3aa: CASTSDRGSYNEQFF
j_gene: TRBJ2-7; v_gene: TRBV2; d_gene: TRBD1; abundance: .; CDR3nt: TGTGCCAGCAGTCTGACAATGGGGGACAGCTCGAGCAGGTACTTC; CDR3aa: CASSLTMGDSSSRYF